This T cell receptor (beta chain) was documented in a study of response to subunit inactivated influenza vaccine. TCRdb itself ran the RT-PCR reads through MiXCR, one entry per CDR3 protein. The table has 150,000 to 200,000 distinct CDR3 sequences, less than 15% seen once; the top ten hold 29%. These data were also reused for a study on T cells expressing NK-cell markers. That paper notes: cDNA encoding TCR beta was synthesized via 5'RACE template switching incorporating UMIs. There were a few donors in whom these clonotypes also led the CD3+CD56-NKG2C+ fraction.

The specimen comprised CD8+ T cells sorted from PBMCs, sampled about 13 days after vaccination. This receptor was obtained from a man aged 45-65 years who received an inactivated influenza vaccine.

The CDR3 DNA is TGTGCCAGCAGTATTCCCGGCTCTGGAAACACCATATATTTT. Translating it yields CASSIPGSGNTIYF. The genes are TRBV28 and TRBJ1-3; no firm D call. With 5 bases removed from V and 0 bases from J, the gap between germline ends came to 8 bases. This CDR3 spans 14 amino acids. Germline V gene sequence: CDR1 MDHEN, CDR2 SYDVKM.